A single sample gave rise to the 26 T cell receptor beta chains below, sequenced in a study of cytomegalovirus exposure and HLA in healthy donors. 60 Vbeta and 13 Jbeta primers were used in PCR. Repertoires were generated with immunoSEQ multiplex PCR, while TCRdb's copy carries only in-frame clones and drops some. The sample includes a few hundred thousand clones, around 90% of them seen just once. Specimen: PBMCs. The receptors stem from a young woman in good health and CMV-seronegative.

This clone was detected only a few times. This chain joins TRBV11-3 and TRBJ1-1, with TRBD1 matching 10 bases. Germline CDR1 is SGHNT and CDR2 is YENEEA. The CDR3 has 15 residues. V shed 4 bases, J shed 0 bases, and the junction held 2 bases outside the gene matches. The CDR3 coding sequence is TGTGCCAGCAGCTCGGGACAGGGGATGAACACTGAAGCTTTCTTT. Amino acid sequence: CASSSGQGMNTEAFF.

The chain links TRBV18 to TRBJ1-2; 7 positions agree with TRBD1. Germline values: CDR1 KGHSH, CDR2 LQKENI. Unmatched junction bases numbered 4, after V lost 1 base and J lost 8 bases. CDR3 length: 13 amino acids. DNA for the CDR3: TGTGCCAGCTCACCACTTACAGGGGAGGGCTACACCTTC. It encodes CASSPLTGEGYTF.

V is TRBV7-9 and J is TRBJ2-1; no definite D call. Deletions cut 3 bases from V and 7 bases from J, with 7 bases between. The CDR3 extends over 12 amino acids. Germline V CDR1 and CDR2: SEHNR, FQNEAQ (reference sequence). In DNA form, the CDR3 reads TGTGCCAGCAGCTTTAGTTTGAATGAGCAGTTCTTC. Protein product: CASSFSLNEQFF. The whole variable domain, filled in from reference TRBV7-9 and TRBJ2-1, reads DTGVSQNPRHKITKRGQNVTFRCDPISEHNRLYWYRQTLGQGPEFLTYFQNEAQLEKSRLLSDRFSAERPKGSFSTLEIQRTEQGDSAMYLCASSFSLNEQFFGPGTRLTVL.

The chain joins TRBV5-1 to TRBJ1-6; D remains unclear. The CDR3 extends over 20 amino acids. Trimming cost V 0 bases and J 5 bases, with 24 bases left between them. Germline CDR1 and CDR2: SGHRS and YFSETQ. The CDR3 is CASSLDPNRHVSKDNSPLHF. Here the CDR3 DNA reads TGCGCCAGCAGCTTGGATCCGAACAGACATGTCTCTAAAGATAATTCACCCCTCCACTTT.

The V gene is TRBV7-9, the J gene TRBJ1-1, with D uncertain. This CDR3 has 12 residues. Trimming took 5 bases from V and 12 from J, leaving 16 bases between them. Germline CDR1 and CDR2: SEHNR and FQNEAQ (reference sequence). The CDR3 coding sequence is TGTGCCAGCAGCCCCCTGGGGAGGGAGCCTTTCTTT. It specifies CASSPLGREPFF.

The chain combines TRBV6-5 with TRBJ2-1, with D possibly matching TRBD2 (6 bases). Germline V gene data show CDR1 as MNHEY and CDR2 as SVGAGI. CDR3 length equals 15 residues. V lost 5 bases, J lost 1 base, and 12 bases lay in between. The CDR3 nucleotides read TGTGCCAGCAGTCCGCGGGGATTATCCTACAATGAGCAGTTCTTC. Amino acids: CASSPRGLSYNEQFF.

The DNA for the CDR3 is TGTGCCAGCAAACGGGATCTTGGCTACACCTTC. As protein: CASKRDLGYTF. J is TRBJ1-2 and V is TRBV6-5; D call uncertain. With 7 bases removed from V and 7 bases from J, the gap between germline ends came to 10 bases. Germline V lookup: CDR1 MNHEY, CDR2 SVGAGI. The CDR3 contains 11 residues.

CDR3: CASSLGGGEQFF. In DNA form, the CDR3 reads TGTGCCAGCAGCTTAGGGGGGGGTGAGCAGTTCTTC. The chain joins TRBV7-6 to TRBJ2-1; 7 positions agree with TRBD2. V shed 1 base, J shed 9 bases, and the junction held 0 bases outside the gene matches. Germline-derived CDR1 and CDR2 are SGHVS and FNYEAQ. The CDR3 contains 12 residues.

The chain recombines TRBV19 with TRBJ1-1; D is perhaps TRBD1 (6 bases). CDR3 length: 13 amino acids. Trimming left V 10 bases short and J 3 bases short, with 15 bases between. Germline CDR1 reads LNHDA; CDR2 reads SQIVND (reference sequence). The CDR3: CATRRGQYTEAFF. CDR3 DNA: TGTGCCACCCGCCGAGGACAGTACACTGAAGCTTTCTTT.

The chain is built from TRBV21-1 and TRBJ1-1. TRBV21-1 is described as a pseudogene. This CDR3 is built from 15 residues. The CDR3 sequence: CASSKPAIGNTEAFF. The CDR3 bases are TGTGCCAGCAGCAAACCCGCTATCGGGAACACTGAAGCTTTCTTT.

The chain uses TRBV6-1 and TRBJ2-7, with D possibly being TRBD1 (5 bases). CDR1 MNHNS and CDR2 SASEGT come from the germline V gene. V shed 1 base and J shed 2 bases, with 18 bases lying between them. CDR3 size: 17 residues. CDR3 nucleotide sequence: TGTGCCAGCAGTGAAGGGACGACAGCTACCCCCACCTACGAGCAGTACTTC. It is translated as CASSEGTTATPTYEQYF.

This sequence joins TRBV29-1 and TRBJ2-1, with D tentatively TRBD1 (5 bases). Germline assignment: CDR1 SQVTM and CDR2 ANQGSEA. The germline V and J ends were trimmed by 6 bases and 4 bases, with 10 bases remaining between them. The CDR3 loop spans 12 amino acids. The CDR3 sequence is CSVLRGYNEQFF. CDR3 coding DNA: TGCAGCGTCCTAAGGGGTTACAATGAGCAGTTCTTC.

The rearrangement uses TRBV18 and TRBJ1-1, with 8 bases aligning to TRBD1. Per germline, CDR1 KGHSH and CDR2 LQKENI. Trimming removed 9 bases from V and 3 bases from J; junction bases left unmatched: 12. CDR3 length: 15 amino acids. CDR3 coding DNA: TGTGCCAGTTCAACCAGTCCGACAGGGGACACTGAAGCTTTCTTT. It yields the protein CASSTSPTGDTEAFF.

The chain uses TRBV30 and TRBJ1-5; TRBD1 is a possible D gene (6 bases). This CDR3 has 14 amino acids. Trimming removed 4 bases from V and 2 bases from J, with 12 bases in between. The germline gives CDR1 GTSNPN, CDR2 SVGIG (reference sequence). This CDR3 is CAWTSGVGNQPQHF. CDR3 nucleotides: TGTGCCTGGACCTCAGGGGTCGGCAATCAGCCCCAGCATTTT.

This sequence joins TRBV19 and TRBJ1-3; no clear D gene. Germline V gives CDR1 LNHDA, CDR2 SQIVND (reference sequence). This CDR3 region has 15 residues. Trimming removed 7 bases at V and 3 bases at J, with 16 bases between. CDR3 residues: CASTQPFPGGNTIYF. For the CDR3, the DNA is TGTGCCAGTACACAGCCTTTCCCTGGTGGAAACACCATATATTTT.

The J gene is TRBJ1-2, the V gene TRBV6-4, with 7 bases matching TRBD1. The V gene end was trimmed by 0 bases and the J gene end by 1 base; junction bases not matched to a gene: 5. The CDR3 contains 16 residues. Germline V CDR1 and CDR2: MRHNA, SNTAGT. The CDR3 DNA follows: TGTGCCAGCAGTGACTCTGGTGCAGGGGGTAACTATGGCTACACCTTC. It yields the protein CASSDSGAGGNYGYTF.

As DNA, the CDR3 is TGTGCCAGCAGTGCGTGGACAGGGTATGGCTACACCTTC. Protein product: CASSAWTGYGYTF. The gene calls are TRBV2 and TRBJ1-2; 8 nucleotides align to TRBD1. The ends lost 4 bases at V and 5 bases at J; junction bases unmatched: 3. Germline assignment: CDR1 SNHLY and CDR2 FYNNEI. This CDR3 contains 13 residues.

Notes on this clone: Other DNA sequences in this specimen translate into the identical CDR3. V usage is TRBV18 and J usage is TRBJ2-7; the D is unclear. This CDR3 has 13 residues. Per germline, CDR1 KGHSH and CDR2 LQKENI. Trimming took off 0 bases at V and 3 bases at J, with 6 bases between the two ends. This chain's CDR3 is CASSPPVSYEQYF. CDR3 DNA: TGTGCCAGCTCACCACCGGTTAGCTACGAGCAGTACTTC.

The chain is built from TRBV4-1 and TRBJ1-5; no firm D call. The CDR3 spans 14 residues. Trimming took off 0 bases at V and 3 bases at J, with 6 bases between the two ends. Looked up from germline, CDR1 is MGHRA and CDR2 is YSYEKL. As DNA, the CDR3 is TGCGCCAGCAGCCAAGATCAGGTCAATCAGCCCCAGCATTTT. It codes for CASSQDQVNQPQHF.

CDR3 sequence reads: CASTRAGGRTGELFF. Here the CDR3 DNA reads TGTGCCAGTACCCGGGCGGGGGGGCGAACCGGGGAGCTGTTTTTT. V usage is TRBV19 and J usage is TRBJ2-2, with TRBD2 identical over 9 bases. The V gene end was trimmed by 7 bases and the J gene end by 5 bases; junction bases not matched to a gene: 8. Per germline, CDR1 LNHDA and CDR2 SQIVND (reference sequence). The CDR3 is 15 amino acids. The full variable domain, with the rest looked up from reference TRBV19 and TRBJ2-2, is DGGITQSPKYLFRKEGQNVTLSCEQNLNHDAMYWYRQDPGQGLRLIYYSQIVNDFQKGDIAEGYSVSREKKESFPLTVTSAQKNPTAFYLCASTRAGGRTGELFFGEGSRLTVL.

V and J are TRBV5-1 and TRBJ1-5, with 8 positions matching TRBD1. J gave up 0 bases and V 4 bases, and 3 bases lay outside the gene matches. CDR1 is SGHRS, CDR2 YFSETQ, per germline. The CDR3 is made up of 15 amino acids. The CDR3 sequence: CASSTGQGSNQPQHF. CDR3 DNA: TGCGCCAGCAGCACCGGACAGGGTAGCAATCAGCCCCAGCATTTT. Supplemented by reference TRBV5-1 and TRBJ1-5, the full variable domain reads KAGVTQTPRYLIKTRGQQVTLSCSPISGHRSVSWYQQTPGQGLQFLFEYFSETQRNKGNFPGRFSGRQFSNSRSEMNVSTLELGDSALYLCASSTGQGSNQPQHFGDGTRLSIL.

This clone was picked up one time. V is TRBV9 and J is TRBJ2-7; D possibly corresponds to TRBD2 (5 bases). This CDR3 spans 16 amino acids. The germline V gene encodes CDR1 SGDLS and CDR2 YYNGEE. Trimming stripped 0 bases from V and 2 bases from J, with 15 bases between. DNA for the CDR3: TGTGCCAGCAGCGTAGGGCAGGTCGACTACCCCTACGAGCAGTACTTC. As protein: CASSVGQVDYPYEQYF.

The gene calls are TRBV5-8 and TRBJ1-2, with D maybe TRBD1 (6 bases). Trimming took 2 bases from V and 3 from J, leaving 11 bases between them. The CDR3 contains 14 residues. Germline-derived CDR1 and CDR2 are SGHTS and YDEGEE. The CDR3 reads CASSFGTKDYGYTF. Here the CDR3 DNA reads TGTGCCAGCAGCTTCGGGACAAAGGACTATGGCTACACCTTC.

This clone showed up just a few times. The CDR3 DNA sequence: TGCGCCAGCAGTAGCGGGGGGGCTGAGACCCAGTACTTC. Protein: CASSSGGAETQYF. V and J are TRBV4-1 and TRBJ2-5; 11 bases fit TRBD2. The V and J ends lost 6 bases and 5 bases, in that order; junction bases with no gene match: 2. The CDR3 runs 13 residues. Germline CDR1 reads MGHRA; CDR2 reads YSYEKL.

This clone has a handful of counts. The chain joins TRBV19 to TRBJ1-6; 8 bases are shared with TRBD1. The ends lost 6 bases at V and 5 bases at J; junction bases unmatched: 9. Germline V gene data show CDR1 as LNHDA and CDR2 as SQIVND (reference sequence). This CDR3 is built from 16 residues. Here the CDR3 reads CASRNRDRQNNSPLHF. The CDR3 DNA is TGTGCCAGTAGAAACCGGGACAGGCAGAATAATTCACCCCTCCACTTT. The whole variable domain, filled in from reference TRBV19 and TRBJ1-6, reads DGGITQSPKYLFRKEGQNVTLSCEQNLNHDAMYWYRQDPGQGLRLIYYSQIVNDFQKGDIAEGYSVSREKKESFPLTVTSAQKNPTAFYLCASRNRDRQNNSPLHFGNGTRLTVT.

CDR3 sequence reads: CASSEMGFLNTEAFF. The CDR3 DNA is TGTGCCAGCAGTGAAATGGGCTTTCTGAACACTGAAGCTTTCTTT. V gene TRBV6-1 combines with J gene TRBJ1-1; D is unresolved. Trimming took 2 bases from V and 0 from J, leaving 10 bases between them. CDR3 length equals 15 residues. Germline CDR1 and CDR2: MNHNS and SASEGT.